This TCR beta chain derives from a study of monozygotic twins with inflammatory bowel disease. Study results and caveats: It was observed that concordant and discordant twins did not differ in repertoire similarity, possibly given limited power. For IBD patients, clonotypes shared with others were fewer than for healthy twins, especially with disease activity.

This CDR3 contains 13 residues. Germline V gene lookup returns CDR1 SQVTM and CDR2 ANQGSEA. A note on this clonotype: Its target is not known.

Generation of cDNA took place in eight separate reactions per sample. TCRdb re-called the 5' RACE reads; one entry per CDR3 protein, DNA not given. This sample's table reports hundreds of thousands of distinct CDR3 sequences. Sequencing was carried out using blood. This chain connects TRBV29-1 to TRBJ2-5; absent DNA, TCRdb's TRBD1 call cannot be checked. This TCR was sampled from a human donor with ulcerative colitis or Crohn's disease, or a healthy co-twin of an affected twin (not recorded which). CDR3: CSVDGAAQETQYF.